This TCR beta chain was identified during a study of memory CD4+ T cells and cytomegalovirus serostatus. On the study more broadly: This sample comes from healthy Belgian adults, fewer than 10 CMV seropositive, some 22 seronegative.

V was cut by 3 bases and J by 8 bases, with 16 bases left in between. Germline V gives CDR1 LGHNA, CDR2 YNFKEQ. The CDR3 spans 14 residues. This table comes from immunoSEQ multiplex PCR, and its TCRdb copy is limited to in-frame clones, with some not included. Of about 47,000 clones listed, roughly 74% are singletons. Single viable CD3+CD4+CD8-CD45RO+ cells were sorted as the memory CD4+ T cells. Serum IgG to CMV pp150, pp28, p38 and p52 defined serostatus. After thawing, CD4+ T cells were positively selected. V gene TRBV4-2 combines with J gene TRBJ1-2; a possible D gene is TRBD1 (5 bases). The clonotype originates from an adult in good health and CMV-seropositive. Sequencing input: memory CD4+ T cells from blood. The DNA for the CDR3 is TGTGCCAGCAGCCAGCAAGGGACGACGGGGGGCTACACCTTC. Translated: CASSQQGTTGGYTF.